These T cell receptor beta chains were read from a single sample in a study of CD8 T cells in Susac syndrome. TCRdb itself ran the immunoSEQ multiplex PCR reads through MiXCR, one entry per CDR3 protein. The sample carries more than 120,000 distinct CDR3 sequences, approximately 93% recorded once. Sequences were obtained from CD4+ T cells from PBMCs. The receptors originated from a human donor in good health. CDR3s include the opening cysteine and the closing phenylalanine or tryptophan. The order of the fields is J gene, clone size, D gene, V gene, CDR3 protein, CDR3 DNA. A D gene is named only where the DNA matches it firmly. Size is stated for part of the rows, as once, few or many counts, or as a class when the clone is expanded.

j_gene: TRBJ2-5; abundance: NA; d_gene: TRBD2; v_gene: TRBV24-1; CDR3aa: CATSHPGGETQYF; CDR3nt: TGTGCCACCAGTCACCCGGGAGGAGAGACCCAGTACTTC
j_gene: TRBJ2-3; abundance: NA; d_gene: TRBD2; v_gene: TRBV6-4; CDR3aa: CASSETTSGRPTDTQYF; CDR3nt: TGTGCCAGCAGTGAGACGACTAGCGGGAGGCCCACAGATACGCAGTATTTT
j_gene: TRBJ1-2; abundance: NA; d_gene: TRBD1; v_gene: TRBV6-5; CDR3aa: CASSRQGAEGYTF; CDR3nt: TGTGCCAGCAGTCGACAGGGGGCAGAAGGCTACACCTTC
j_gene: TRBJ2-5; abundance: NA; d_gene: NA; v_gene: TRBV12-3/TRBV12-4; CDR3aa: CASSTRVETQYF; CDR3nt: TGTGCCAGCAGCACCCGGGTGGAGACCCAGTACTTC
j_gene: TRBJ2-5; abundance: NA; d_gene: TRBD1; v_gene: TRBV5-1; CDR3aa: CASTRGRGLETQYF; CDR3nt: TGCGCCAGCACCCGGGGCAGGGGGCTTGAGACCCAGTACTTC
j_gene: TRBJ2-7; abundance: NA; d_gene: TRBD2; v_gene: TRBV20-1; CDR3aa: CSAWASGRKDYEQYF; CDR3nt: TGCAGTGCTTGGGCCAGCGGGAGGAAAGACTACGAGCAGTACTTC
j_gene: TRBJ2-7; abundance: NA; d_gene: NA; v_gene: TRBV3-1; CDR3aa: CASRGPYEQYF; CDR3nt: TGTGCCAGCCGAGGGCCGTACGAGCAGTACTTC
j_gene: TRBJ2-1; abundance: once; d_gene: TRBD2; v_gene: TRBV6-1; CDR3aa: CASTSGKAQEEEQFF; CDR3nt: TGTGCCAGCACAAGCGGGAAGGCCCAGGAGGAAGAGCAGTTCTTC
j_gene: TRBJ2-5; abundance: NA; d_gene: NA; v_gene: TRBV29-1; CDR3aa: CSVGPQETQYF; CDR3nt: TGCAGCGTTGGTCCGCAAGAGACCCAGTACTTC
j_gene: TRBJ2-3; abundance: NA; d_gene: NA; v_gene: TRBV15; CDR3aa: CATSKWVSKSTDTQYF; CDR3nt: TGTGCCACCAGCAAGTGGGTTAGCAAAAGCACAGATACGCAGTATTTT